The TCR beta chain under discussion was sequenced for a study of cytomegalovirus exposure and HLA in healthy donors. Study-level information: From donors who were HLA-typed, an early data release held approximately 91 million unique TCRs. Of roughly 360 genotyped donors, around 80% grouped in the Caucasian-associated ancestry cluster.

Despite likely unrecorded immune exposures, the donors were nominally healthy at the time of sampling. This PCR relied on a set of 60 Vbeta primers and 13 Jbeta primers. Profiling relied on immunoSEQ multiplex PCR, and the TCRdb table lists in-frame clones only, not all of them. Counted here are approximately 150,000 clones, 82% occurring once; the ten biggest clones make up 3.4%. This CDR3 region has 14 residues. Trimming pared 2 bases from V and 5 bases from J, leaving 12 bases between. CDR1 is KGHSH, CDR2 LQKENI, per germline. The J gene is TRBJ2-5, the V gene TRBV18, with D tentatively TRBD1 (6 bases). The sample taken for sequencing was PBMCs. The origin of this receptor is a male donor in good health and CMV-seronegative. As DNA, the CDR3 is TGTGCCAGCTCACCAACCCGGGACACCGAGACCCAGTACTTC. This translates into CASSPTRDTETQYF.